This T cell receptor (beta chain) was documented in a study of cytomegalovirus exposure and HLA in healthy donors. Across the whole study: The same platform used for the approximately 670 first-cohort repertoires was also used for the roughly 130 validation repertoires, as a later analysis reported. Study results and caveats: The dataset shows that most TCR sequences were rare, while some public TCRs occurred in many donors. A few chains tied to CMV proved CMV antigen-specific in vitro.

In its sample, this clone was seen once. Its specificity is not known. Germline CDR1 and CDR2: SGHRS and YFSETQ. With 0 bases clipped from V and 4 bases from J, the junction kept 8 bases outside the gene matches. This CDR3 has 17 residues. The table came from immunoSEQ multiplex PCR; TCRdb's copy has only in-frame clones and leaves some out. The sample comprises around 34,000 clones, over 85% of which are singletons, and over 3% rests with the top ten. The specimen sequenced was PBMCs. V is TRBV5-1 and J is TRBJ2-2; 8 nucleotides match TRBD1. The TCR was taken from a man aged 18 to 30 in good health and CMV-seronegative. CDR3 coding DNA: TGCGCCAGCAGCTTGGTAGGGGACAGGATCGCCACCGGGGAGCTGTTTTTT. This translates into CASSLVGDRIATGELFF.